The next 32 T cell receptor beta chains were all read from a single sample in a study of glioma-infiltrating T cells. Amplification of TCR alpha and beta CDR3 regions from RNA used iRepertoire nested multiplex PCR. In TCRdb, the multiplex PCR reads were re-called with MiXCR into one record per CDR3 protein. The sample lists about 93,000 distinct CDR3 sequences, 35% to 45% occurring once. Sequenced input: glioma tissue, nonneoplastic brain tissue, or PBMCs (not recorded which). Receptors originate from a human donor with low-grade glioma or glioblastoma, undergoing nonglioma brain surgery, or in good health (not recorded which).

In the case of this clonotype: Since a much larger clone is just one base distant, this may be a read error. The chain carries TRBV10-3 and TRBJ1-3; D remains unclear. This CDR3 comprises 17 residues. The germline V gene encodes CDR1 ENHRY and CDR2 SYGVKD. CDR3 coding DNA: TGTGCCATCAGTGAGTCGGCATTCCACGAACCTGGAAGCACCATATATTTT. This codes for CAISESAFHEPGSTIYF.

To note about this clonotype: Since a much larger clone is just one base distant, this may be a read error. This chain links TRBV7-9 with TRBJ2-1, with TRBD2 matching over 10 bases. Germline lookup yields CDR1 SEHNR and CDR2 FQNEAQ (reference sequence). There are 17 residues in the CDR3. Unmatched junction bases numbered 7, after V lost 5 bases and J lost 0 bases. CDR3: CASSKPGTSASYNEQFF. The CDR3 DNA reads as TGTGCCAGCAGCAAACCCGGGACTAGCGCCTCCTACAATGAGCAGTTCTTC. Together with reference TRBV7-9 and TRBJ2-1, the CDR3 gives the full variable domain: DTGVSQNPRHKITKRGQNVTFRCDPISEHNRLYWYRQTLGQGPEFLTYFQNEAQLEKSRLLSDRFSAERPKGSFSTLEIQRTEQGDSAMYLCASSKPGTSASYNEQFFGPGTRLTVL.

As for this clonotype: A much larger clone lies one base from this, so it may be a read error. CDR3 protein: CASSPPGGETQYF. In DNA, the CDR3 is TGTGCCAGCAGCCCCCCGGGCGGTGAGACCCAGTACTTC. The gene calls are TRBV5-4 and TRBJ2-5; D unclear. This CDR3 spans 13 amino acids. Germline V gene sequence: CDR1 SGHNT, CDR2 YYREEE (reference sequence). V was clipped by 4 bases and J by 5 bases, with 12 bases between them.

The sample holds many counts of this clonotype. The chain has TRBV12-3 or TRBV12-4 and TRBJ2-7, with no clear D. Between the trimmed V and J ends, which lost 3 bases and 6 bases, there was a span of 12 bases. The CDR3 sequence is 13 residues long. The CDR3, as DNA: TGTGCCAGCAGTTTGGATTGGGATCTCGAGCAGTACTTC. Residues: CASSLDWDLEQYF.

This clonotype was seen a handful of times. This sequence may be a read error, since a much larger clone differs from it by one base. The chain couples TRBV2 to TRBJ1-2; D is undetermined. This CDR3 comprises 13 residues. Germline V CDR1 and CDR2: SNHLY, FYNNEI. The CDR3 region is CASAYQINYGYIF. The CDR3 coding sequence is TGTGCCAGCGCCTATCAAATTAACTATGGCTACATCTTC. Combining the CDR3 with reference TRBV2 and TRBJ1-2 gives the whole variable domain EPEVTQTPSHQVTQMGQEVILRCVPISNHLYFYWYRQILGQKVEFLVSFYNNEISEKSEIFDDQFSVERPDGSNFTLKIRSTKLEDSAMYFCASAYQINYGYIFGSGTRLTVV.

This clonotype was counted at least ten times. The chain carries TRBV5-4 and TRBJ2-1; 8 bases map to TRBD2. V trimming: 1 base; J trimming: 2 bases; junction bases outside the gene matches: 2. The V gene's germline CDR1 is SGHNT and CDR2 YYREEE (reference sequence). The CDR3 length is 15 residues. CDR3: CASSLSAGAYNEQFF. The CDR3 DNA reads as TGTGCCAGCAGCTTGTCAGCGGGAGCCTACAATGAGCAGTTCTTC.

The chain has TRBV30 and TRBJ1-5, with TRBD1 as a possible D gene (5 bases). This CDR3 spans 13 amino acids. CDR1 and CDR2 (germline): GTSNPN, SVGIG (reference sequence). V was trimmed by 1 base and J by 7 bases, leaving 11 bases between them. The CDR3 bases are TGTGCCTGGAGTGGGGGGGGTTGGCAGCCCCAGCATTTT. It specifies CAWSGGGWQPQHF. The full variable domain, in which reference TRBV30 and TRBJ1-5 provide the parts outside the CDR3, is SQTIHQWPATLVQPVGSPLSLECTVEGTSNPNLYWYRQAAGRGLQLLFYSVGIGQISSEVPQNLSASRPQDRQFILSSKKLLLSDSGFYLCAWSGGGWQPQHFGDGTRLSIL.

This clonotype was counted ten times or more. The chain links TRBV27 to TRBJ2-3; D remains unclear. Germline CDR1 MNHEY, CDR2 SMNVEV (reference sequence). Trimming removed 7 bases at V and 1 base at J, with 9 bases between. The CDR3 is made up of 13 amino acids. CDR3 in amino acids: CASKTGRTDTQYF. The CDR3 DNA reads as TGTGCCAGCAAAACCGGGCGCACAGATACGCAGTATTTT.

On this clonotype itself: One end of the junction does not line up with germline, which may come from a read error. This chain connects TRBV6-5 to TRBJ2-7; TRBD1 matches 7 bases. The CDR3 length is 15 residues. Per germline, CDR1 MNHEY and CDR2 SVGAGI. CDR3 loop: CASSVRGGSSYGQYF. The CDR3 DNA follows: TGTGCCAGCAGTGTTAGAGGGGGCAGCTCCTACGGGCAGTACTTC.

This chain joins TRBV12-3 or TRBV12-4 and TRBJ2-7, with D tentatively TRBD1 or TRBD2 (7 bases each). The better agreement between TRBJ2-5 and the DNA end casts doubt on the J call. The CDR3 contains 13 residues. CDR3 region: CARGRGPIETQYF. CDR3 coding DNA: TGTGCCAGAGGGAGGGGGCCGATAGAGACCCAGTACTTC.

This clonotype was observed many times. The V call is TRBV28, the J call TRBJ2-5, with 9 bases identical to TRBD2. There are 15 residues in the CDR3. Germline assignment: CDR1 MDHEN and CDR2 SYDVKM. V trimming: 5 bases; J trimming: 5 bases; junction bases outside the gene matches: 9. CDR3 sequence (DNA): TGTGCCAGCAGTCCAAGGACTAGCGCCCATGAGACCCAGTACTTC. It yields the protein CASSPRTSAHETQYF.

About this clonotype: Since a much larger clone is just one base distant, this may be a read error. The rearrangement links TRBV20-1 to TRBJ1-3; D gene uncertain. V was trimmed by 3 bases and J by 5 bases, leaving 14 bases between them. Germline values: CDR1 DFQATT, CDR2 SNEGSKA (reference sequence). The CDR3 consists of 14 residues. The CDR3 sequence: CSASGMTDRNTIYF. The CDR3 coding sequence is TGCAGTGCTAGTGGGATGACCGACCGAAACACCATATATTTT.

V gene TRBV19 combines with J gene TRBJ1-2; TRBD1 agrees at 7 bases. This CDR3 region has 14 residues. Germline V gene data show CDR1 as LNHDA and CDR2 as SQIVND (reference sequence). V lost 7 bases, J lost 4 bases, and 9 bases stayed unmatched. CDR3 bases: TGTGCCAGTATAGGACGGGGACAGCCCTATGGCTACACCTTC. Translating gives CASIGRGQPYGYTF.

On this clonotype: An end of the junction does not agree with germline; a read error may underlie this. The V gene is TRBV4-1, the J gene TRBJ2-1; D uncertain. From germline, CDR1 is MGHRA and CDR2 YSYEKL. This CDR3 spans 14 amino acids. The CDR3 DNA reads as TGCGCCATCAGCCCAGATGTAGGATCCAATGCTCAGTTCTTC. Amino acids: CAISPDVGSNAQFF.

Of note for this clonotype: A junction end diverges from the germline sequence, so it may reflect a read error. The V and J genes are TRBV6-1 and TRBJ2-1; no firm D call. In germline, CDR1 is MNHNS, CDR2 SASEGT. CDR3 length equals 14 residues. The CDR3 sequence: CASSYSYIYNEQFF. Written as DNA, the CDR3 is TGCGCCAGCAGTTATAGTTACATCTACAATGAGCAGTTCTTC.

This clonotype appeared many times. J is TRBJ2-3 and V is TRBV4-1; 8 nucleotides agree with TRBD1. Trimming at V came to 1 base and at J to 6 bases, leaving 3 bases not matched to a gene. Germline lookup yields CDR1 MGHRA and CDR2 YSYEKL. The CDR3 covers 14 residues. CDR3 sequence: CASSQVQGADTQYF. DNA for the CDR3: TGCGCCAGCAGCCAAGTTCAGGGGGCGGATACGCAGTATTTT.

Comments on this clonotype: This may come from a read error, since a much larger clone is one base off. This likely comes from a read error, as the CDR3 has no conserved phenylalanine or tryptophan at its end. This CDR3 is CASSIAGVETQYL. In nucleotides, the CDR3 is TGTGCCAGTAGTATCGCAGGGGTGGAGACCCAGTACTTG. The chain combines TRBV19 with TRBJ2-5, with D perhaps TRBD1 (6 bases). Germline V gene data show CDR1 as LNHDA and CDR2 as SQIVND (reference sequence). Trimming pared 3 bases from V and 5 bases from J, leaving 10 bases between. This CDR3 spans 13 amino acids.

The chain couples TRBV20-1 to TRBJ1-1; 9 bases agree with TRBD1. Germline loops: CDR1 DFQATT, CDR2 SNEGSKA (reference sequence). The CDR3 consists of 13 residues. The junction had 7 bases not matched to a gene; V was cut back by 6 bases and J by 5 bases. The CDR3 is CSALDRGRTEAFF. The DNA for the CDR3 is TGCAGTGCATTGGACAGGGGACGTACTGAAGCTTTCTTT.

In this sample, this clonotype turned up many times. The rearrangement joins TRBV6-1 to TRBJ2-7; D not certain. Germline CDR1 is MNHNS and CDR2 is SASEGT. The CDR3 is 13 residues long. V was trimmed by 5 bases and J by 4 bases, leaving 12 bases between them. CDR3 region: CASSYEPEYEQYF. The DNA of the CDR3 is TGTGCCAGCAGTTATGAGCCAGAATACGAGCAGTACTTC.

In this sample, this clonotype turned up many times. The CDR3 nucleotides read TGTGCCAGCATGCGGGGACAGTATTCACCCCTCCACTTT. This translates into CASMRGQYSPLHF. V gene TRBV27 combines with J gene TRBJ1-6; 7 bases agree with TRBD1. There are 13 residues in the CDR3. Germline CDR1 is MNHEY and CDR2 is SMNVEV (reference sequence). The J segment lost 8 bases and the V segment lost 7 bases, leaving 5 bases of the junction unmatched.

The chain couples TRBV5-1 to TRBJ2-5, with TRBD1 matching over 7 bases. The CDR3 covers 14 residues. V was pared by 4 bases and J by 4 bases, with 7 bases of the junction left unmatched. Germline CDR1 is SGHRS and CDR2 is YFSETQ. The CDR3 region is CASSNPTGAETQYF. The CDR3, as DNA: TGCGCCAGCAGCAATCCTACAGGGGCAGAGACCCAGTACTTC.

The rearrangement links TRBV7-2 to TRBJ1-2; D might be TRBD1 (5 bases). Germline V lookup: CDR1 SGHTA, CDR2 FQGNSA. Trimming took off 5 bases at V and 8 bases at J, with 15 bases between the two ends. The CDR3 spans 13 residues. Here the CDR3 reads CASSHDGGIGYTF. The CDR3, as DNA: TGTGCCAGCAGCCATGACGGGGGGATCGGCTACACCTTC.

Remarks on this clonotype: Mismatch with germline at one junction end may stem from a read error. The gene calls are TRBV27 and TRBJ2-5; D ambiguous. Germline CDR1 reads MNHEY; CDR2 reads SMNVEV (reference sequence). The CDR3 loop spans 13 amino acids. The CDR3, as DNA: TGCGCCAGCAGTTTTACACACCAAGAGACCCAGTACTTC. Translated: CASSFTHQETQYF.

The J gene is TRBJ2-7, the V gene TRBV6-6; 8 bases line up with TRBD2. The V gene's germline CDR1 is MNHNY and CDR2 SVGAGI (reference sequence). There are 16 residues in the CDR3. J lost 4 bases, V lost 8 bases, and 16 bases had no gene match. The chain's CDR3 is CASGSTSGRFYYEQYF. For the CDR3, the DNA is TGTGCCAGCGGTTCTACTAGCGGCCGATTCTATTACGAGCAGTACTTC.

Details on this clonotype: At one end the junction does not follow the germline gene, possibly because of a read error. The CDR3: CGISGGQETQYF. In nucleotides, the CDR3 is TGTGGTATCAGCGGGGGGCAAGAGACCCAGTACTTC. V and J are TRBV29-1 and TRBJ2-5; 9 bases are a match to TRBD2. This CDR3 is 12 amino acids long. Germline V CDR1 and CDR2: SQVTM, ANQGSEA.

To note about this clonotype: The germline gene is not matched at one end of the junction; a read error may be the cause. The DNA of the CDR3 is TGTGCCAGCAGTCGACAGCGGACAGATATGCAGTATTTT. Amino acid sequence: CASSRQRTDMQYF. This chain uses TRBV12-3 or TRBV12-4 with TRBJ2-3; D possibly corresponds to TRBD1 (6 bases). The CDR3 length is 13 residues.

This clonotype was observed many times. The chain joins TRBV7-9 to TRBJ2-1, with TRBD2 identical over 9 bases. The CDR3 consists of 12 residues. V gave up 5 bases and J gave up 9 bases; unmatched junction bases: 2. From germline, CDR1 is SEHNR and CDR2 FQNEAQ (reference sequence). The CDR3 bases are TGTGCCAGCAGCCAGACTAGCGGTGAGCAGTTCTTC. This encodes CASSQTSGEQFF.

This clonotype was counted at least ten times. The chain employs TRBV18 and TRBJ2-2; 9 bases are shared with TRBD2. The germline V gene has CDR1 KGHSH and CDR2 LQKENI. V dropped 1 base and J dropped 3; count of bases not matched to a gene: 6. The CDR3 is made up of 17 amino acids. The CDR3 loop reads CASSPRTTSGHTGELFF. The CDR3, as DNA: TGTGCCAGCTCACCACGGACGACTAGCGGACACACCGGGGAGCTGTTTTTT.

Worth noting for this clonotype: An end of the junction does not agree with germline; a read error may underlie this. The chain joins TRBV15 to TRBJ2-7, with TRBD1 identical over 8 bases. The germline V gene encodes CDR1 LNHNV and CDR2 YYDKDF (reference sequence). The CDR3 runs to 15 residues. The CDR3 DNA sequence: TGTGCCGCCAGTCCAGAACAGGGGGGAGGATACGAGCAGTACTTC. Its translation is CAASPEQGGGYEQYF.

As to this clonotype: A read error is possible here, since a much larger clone lies one base away. The gene calls are TRBV29-1 and TRBJ2-1; TRBD2 matches 8 bases. Germline lookup yields CDR1 SQVTM and CDR2 ANQGSEA. This CDR3 spans 14 amino acids. CDR3 nucleotide sequence: TGCAGCGTTGATCCTTCGGGGGGGGGCAATGATCAGTTCTTC. It encodes CSVDPSGGGNDQFF.

In the case of this clonotype: A much larger clone differs by one base, so this may be a read error. V and J are TRBV28 and TRBJ1-4, with no clear D. CDR1 is MDHEN, CDR2 SYDVKM, per germline. The length of the CDR3 is 15 residues. CDR3 coding DNA: TGTGCCAGCAGTTTAGGGTCCCAGTTAAGTGAAAGACTGTTTTTT. Residues: CASSLGSQLSERLFF.

This CDR3 reads CASSMRGTVIGYTF. Here the CDR3 DNA reads TGTGCCAGCAGCATGAGAGGGACAGTCATTGGCTACACCTTC. The chain uses TRBV5-5 and TRBJ1-2; 7 nucleotides match TRBD1. The CDR3 runs to 14 residues. V shed 4 bases and J 7 bases; nucleotides not matched to a gene: 10. Germline V CDR1 and CDR2: SGHKS, YYEKEE (reference sequence). Filled out from reference TRBV5-5 and TRBJ1-2, the complete variable domain reads DAGVTQSPTHLIKTRGQQVTLRCSPISGHKSVSWYQQVLGQGPQFIFQYYEKEERGRGNFPDRFSARQFPNYSSELNVNALLLGDSALYLCASSMRGTVIGYTFGSGTRLTVV.